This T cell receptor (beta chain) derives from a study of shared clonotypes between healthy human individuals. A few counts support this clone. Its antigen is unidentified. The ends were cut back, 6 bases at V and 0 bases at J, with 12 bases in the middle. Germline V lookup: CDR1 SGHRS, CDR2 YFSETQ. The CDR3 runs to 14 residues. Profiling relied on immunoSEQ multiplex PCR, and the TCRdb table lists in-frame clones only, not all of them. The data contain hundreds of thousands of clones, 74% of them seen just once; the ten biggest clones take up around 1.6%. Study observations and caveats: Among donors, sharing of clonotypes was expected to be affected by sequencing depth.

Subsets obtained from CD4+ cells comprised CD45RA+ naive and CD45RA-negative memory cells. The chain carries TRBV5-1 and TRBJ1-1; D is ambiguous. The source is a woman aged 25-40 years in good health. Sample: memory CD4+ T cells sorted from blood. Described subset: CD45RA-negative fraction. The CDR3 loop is CASNLGGMNTEAFF. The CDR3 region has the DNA TGCGCCAGCAACTTAGGTGGGATGAACACTGAAGCTTTCTTT.